This TCR beta chain was observed in a study of CD8 T cells in ankylosing spondylitis. Whole-study results and caveats: Some motif variants were previously reported in reactive arthritis synovial fluid and blood. Significant enrichment of disease-linked clones was reported in matched ankylosing spondylitis synovial fluid. Within ankylosing spondylitis blood, a TCR beta motif made up of eight highly homologous variants appeared to be characteristic. A CD8+ phenotype characterized the disease-linked clones, which were relatively rare in peripheral blood.

The table lists this clonotype with many counts. The antigen is unknown. This CDR3 contains 13 residues. V was cut by 1 base and J by 4 bases, with 5 bases left in between. Germline values: CDR1 SGHRS, CDR2 YFSETQ. Quantitative molecular-barcoded 5'-RACE generated the TCR beta libraries. TCRdb fed the 5' RACE reads into MiXCR, producing one record per CDR3 protein. The profile shows 750,000 to 850,000 distinct CDR3 sequences, around 11% of them singletons. The sequence was obtained from a male donor with ankylosing spondylitis. The sample was blood, either unsorted or a sorted T cell fraction (not recorded which). The chain carries TRBV5-1 and TRBJ2-2; D unresolved. The CDR3 region has the DNA TGCGCCAGCAGCTTGCAGGTCACCGGGGAGCTGTTTTTT. Protein: CASSLQVTGELFF.